Below, one TCR beta chain is given with its context. Its antigen is still unknown. Caucasian adults living in Nashville, Tennessee, provided all samples. Genomic DNA from unsorted samples was obtained from about 88 million PBMCs (per sample). The data derive from a study of shared clonotypes between healthy human individuals. Whole-study results and caveats: Investigators collected only blood, and repertoires in tissues likely differ.

Deep-level assay runs were performed. TCRdb's table, derived via immunoSEQ multiplex PCR, lists solely in-frame clones and lacks some. The sample shows about 480,000 clones, roughly 79% of them seen only once. Trimming took off 5 bases at V and 3 bases at J, with 11 bases between the two ends. CDR1 MDHEN and CDR2 SYDVKM come from the germline V gene. This CDR3 spans 14 amino acids. This sequence originates from a middle-aged woman in good health. Some clones in this sample may be carry-over from other donors' samples. The V gene is TRBV28, the J gene TRBJ2-4, with unresolved D. The sample was PBMCs. CDR3 coding DNA: TGTGCCAGCAGTCTTGACACACTCAAAAACATTCAGTACTTC. Translated, it gives CASSLDTLKNIQYF.